Below, 13 T cell receptor beta chains from the same sample are listed, as sequenced in a study of T cell changes during pregnancy in multiple sclerosis. Assay used: immunoSEQ multiplex PCR; TCRdb lists only in-frame clones, some missing. This table holds tens of thousands of clones, about 93% found once. The source material was peripheral blood, sampled in the third trimester of pregnancy. The receptors derive from a female donor with multiple sclerosis, enrolled in a pregnancy study.

This sequence joins TRBV27 and TRBJ1-1; D call uncertain. The CDR3 spans 15 residues. Trimming pared 2 bases from V and 3 bases from J, leaving 13 bases between. Per germline, CDR1 MNHEY and CDR2 SMNVEV (reference sequence). CDR3 sequence (DNA): TGTGCCAGCAGTTTACAGCGGGTGTCTGACACTGAAGCTTTCTTT. Residues: CASSLQRVSDTEAFF.

The chain links TRBV7-9 to TRBJ2-1; 9 positions agree with TRBD2. CDR3 length: 17 amino acids. CDR1 and CDR2 from the germline V gene are SEHNR and FQNEAQ (reference sequence). The V segment lost 4 bases and the J segment 4 bases; nucleotides outside the gene matches: 11. The DNA for the CDR3 is TGTGCCAGCAGCTATTCGCCCGGGACTAGCAGATACAATGAGCAGTTCTTC. It is translated as CASSYSPGTSRYNEQFF.

The rearrangement uses TRBV7-2 and TRBJ1-1; D is uncertain. Trimming pared 1 base from V and 5 bases from J, leaving 8 bases between. This CDR3 region has 13 residues. Germline values: CDR1 SGHTA, CDR2 FQGNSA. The CDR3 coding sequence is TGTGCCAGCAGCTTAGTAACCAGGACTGAAGCTTTCTTT. Translated, it gives CASSLVTRTEAFF.

The V call is TRBV27, the J call TRBJ2-7, with TRBD2 as a possible D gene (5 bases). Trimming shortened V by 6 bases and J by 3 bases, and 15 bases separated the two germline ends. The CDR3 has 14 amino acids. Germline loops: CDR1 MNHEY, CDR2 SMNVEV (reference sequence). This chain's CDR3 is CASSLGGLNYEQYF. CDR3 nucleotides: TGTGCCAGCAGCCTTGGCGGACTCAACTACGAGCAGTACTTC.

The chain uses TRBV29-1 and TRBJ1-1; D is unresolved. This CDR3 is built from 11 residues. Trimming removed 4 bases from V and 2 bases from J, with 5 bases in between. Germline assignment: CDR1 SQVTM and CDR2 ANQGSEA. The CDR3 coding sequence is TGCAGCGTTGGGCCCAACACTGAAGCTTTCTTT. Translation gives CSVGPNTEAFF.

This clone was counted only a few times. The chain combines TRBV11-2 with TRBJ2-1; TRBD2 matches at 13 bases. This CDR3 contains 18 residues. Germline assignment: CDR1 SGHAT and CDR2 FQNNGV. The junction had 12 bases not matched to a gene; V was cut back by 4 bases and J by 6 bases. Here the CDR3 reads CASSSLRGTSGTFNEQFF. The CDR3 DNA is TGTGCCAGCAGCTCACTCCGCGGGACTAGCGGGACCTTCAATGAGCAGTTCTTC.

The chain is built from TRBV19 and TRBJ2-1; the match to TRBD2 covers 7 bases. Germline V gives CDR1 LNHDA, CDR2 SQIVND (reference sequence). V shed 3 bases, J shed 2 bases, and the junction held 4 bases outside the gene matches. This CDR3 has 15 amino acids. The CDR3 DNA is TGTGCCAGTAGTATGTCGGGGGGTGCCTACAATGAGCAGTTCTTC. Its protein is CASSMSGGAYNEQFF.

The rearrangement uses TRBV2 and TRBJ2-7; 9 bases match TRBD2. The germline V gene has CDR1 SNHLY and CDR2 FYNNEI. V was clipped by 3 bases and J by 4 bases; unmatched bases: 7. This CDR3 contains 15 residues. CDR3 coding DNA: TGTGCCAGCAGTGAGGAATTAGCGGGAGTATACGAGCAGTACTTC. Amino acids: CASSEELAGVYEQYF.

The rearrangement uses TRBV27 and TRBJ2-1, with TRBD2 matching 7 bases. Trimming took 5 bases from V and 4 from J; bases not matched to a gene: 8. Germline V lookup: CDR1 MNHEY, CDR2 SMNVEV (reference sequence). This CDR3 has 15 amino acids. The CDR3 sequence: CASSPSSGSYNEQFF. The CDR3 DNA follows: TGTGCCAGCAGTCCCTCTAGCGGTTCATACAATGAGCAGTTCTTC.

The chain employs TRBV6-1 and TRBJ1-5; 12 nucleotides line up with TRBD1. The length of the CDR3 is 15 residues. CDR1 and CDR2 (germline): MNHNS, SASEGT. V lost 7 bases, J lost 6 bases, and 7 bases stayed unmatched. Written as DNA, the CDR3 is TGTGCCAGCAACTCCGGGACAGGGGGCGTTCAGCCCCAGCATTTT. Its translation: CASNSGTGGVQPQHF.

The chain carries TRBV12-5 and TRBJ2-7; tentative D call: TRBD1 (6 bases). This CDR3 spans 12 amino acids. V lost 7 bases to trimming and J lost 4 bases, with 11 bases between them. The germline gives CDR1 LGHNT, CDR2 FRNRAP. The CDR3 region has the DNA TGTGCTAGTGCCGCGGACAGATACGAGCAGTACTTC. Its protein product is CASAADRYEQYF.

The CDR3 DNA is TGTGCCAGCAGCCGTCCTCCAGGGGATACGCAGTATTTT. Its protein product is CASSRPPGDTQYF. The chain couples TRBV14 to TRBJ2-3; D is possibly TRBD1 (5 bases). Trimming removed 4 bases at V and 6 bases at J, with 11 bases between. The CDR3 has 13 amino acids. CDR1 is SGHDN, CDR2 FVKESK, per germline.

The chain carries TRBV5-1 and TRBJ2-7; 8 bases are shared with TRBD1. The CDR3 runs 15 residues. The V and J ends lost 1 base and 2 bases, in that order; junction bases with no gene match: 5. Germline-derived CDR1 and CDR2 are SGHRS and YFSETQ. CDR3 in DNA: TGCGCCAGCAGCTTGCCCGGGACAGGAGCCTACGAGCAGTACTTC. Residues: CASSLPGTGAYEQYF.